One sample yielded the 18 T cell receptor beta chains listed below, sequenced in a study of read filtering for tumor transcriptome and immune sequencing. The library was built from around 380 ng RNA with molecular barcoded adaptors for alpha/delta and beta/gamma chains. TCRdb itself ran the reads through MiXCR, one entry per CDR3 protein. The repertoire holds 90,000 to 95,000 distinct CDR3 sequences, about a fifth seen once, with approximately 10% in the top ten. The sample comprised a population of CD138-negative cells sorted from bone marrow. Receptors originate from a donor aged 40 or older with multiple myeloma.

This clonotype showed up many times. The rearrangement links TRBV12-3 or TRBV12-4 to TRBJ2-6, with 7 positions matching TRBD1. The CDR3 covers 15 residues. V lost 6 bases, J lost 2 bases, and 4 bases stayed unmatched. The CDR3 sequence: CASRRQGTGANVLTF. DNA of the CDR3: TGTGCCAGCAGGAGACAGGGTACTGGGGCCAACGTCCTGACTTTC.

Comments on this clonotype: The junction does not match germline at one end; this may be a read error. DNA for the CDR3: TGCGCCAGCAGCTTGGAGGAGGGGGGTCAGTCCCAGCATTTT. It yields the protein CASSLEEGGQSQHF. The chain joins TRBV5-1 to TRBJ1-5; TRBD1 might be the D (6 bases). The CDR3 has 14 amino acids. The germline V gene encodes CDR1 SGHRS and CDR2 YFSETQ.

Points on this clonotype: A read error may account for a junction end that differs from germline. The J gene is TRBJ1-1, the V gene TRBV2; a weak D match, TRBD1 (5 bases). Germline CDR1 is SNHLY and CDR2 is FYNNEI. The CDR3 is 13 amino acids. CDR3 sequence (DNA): TGTGCCAGCAGAGGGGTCAGGGTCACTCAAGCTTTCTTT. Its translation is CASRGVRVTQAFF.

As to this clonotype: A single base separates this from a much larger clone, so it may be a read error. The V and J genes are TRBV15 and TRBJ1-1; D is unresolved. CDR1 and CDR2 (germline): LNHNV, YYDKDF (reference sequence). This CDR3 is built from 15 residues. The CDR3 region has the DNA TGTTCCACCAGCAGAGATCGTGCGGGCGGCACTGAAGCTTTCTTT. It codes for CSTSRDRAGGTEAFF.

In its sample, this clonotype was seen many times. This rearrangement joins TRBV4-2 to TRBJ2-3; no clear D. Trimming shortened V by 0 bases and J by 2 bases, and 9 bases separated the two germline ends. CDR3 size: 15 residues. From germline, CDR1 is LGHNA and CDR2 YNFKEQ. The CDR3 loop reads CASSQDWVNTDTQYF. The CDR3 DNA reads TGTGCCAGCAGCCAAGATTGGGTTAACACAGATACGCAGTATTTT.

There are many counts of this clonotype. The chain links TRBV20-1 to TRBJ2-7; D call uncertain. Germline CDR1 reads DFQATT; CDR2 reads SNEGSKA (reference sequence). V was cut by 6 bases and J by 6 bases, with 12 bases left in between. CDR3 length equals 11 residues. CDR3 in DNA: TGCAGTGCCGACTTAAGGGCCGAGCAGTACTTC. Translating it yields CSADLRAEQYF.

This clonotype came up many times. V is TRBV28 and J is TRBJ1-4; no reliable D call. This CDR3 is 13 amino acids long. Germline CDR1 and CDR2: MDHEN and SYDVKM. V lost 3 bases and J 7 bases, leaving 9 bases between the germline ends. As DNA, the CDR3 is TGTGCCAGCAGTTTCGGCGGACCTGAAAAACTGTTTTTT. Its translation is CASSFGGPEKLFF.

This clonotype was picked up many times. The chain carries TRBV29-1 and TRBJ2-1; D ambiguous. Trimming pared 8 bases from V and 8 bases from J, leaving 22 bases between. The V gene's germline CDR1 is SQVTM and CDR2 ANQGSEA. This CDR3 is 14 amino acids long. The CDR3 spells CSLKNGLRGDEQFF. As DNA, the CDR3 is TGCAGCTTAAAAAATGGCCTACGTGGGGATGAGCAGTTCTTC.

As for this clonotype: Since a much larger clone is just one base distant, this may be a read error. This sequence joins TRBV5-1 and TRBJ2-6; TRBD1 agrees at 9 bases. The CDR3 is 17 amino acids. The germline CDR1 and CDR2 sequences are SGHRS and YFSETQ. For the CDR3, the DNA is TGCGCCAGTTCAGCCGGGACAGGGTTCTCTGGGGCCAACGTCCTGGCTTTC. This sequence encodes CASSAGTGFSGANVLAF.

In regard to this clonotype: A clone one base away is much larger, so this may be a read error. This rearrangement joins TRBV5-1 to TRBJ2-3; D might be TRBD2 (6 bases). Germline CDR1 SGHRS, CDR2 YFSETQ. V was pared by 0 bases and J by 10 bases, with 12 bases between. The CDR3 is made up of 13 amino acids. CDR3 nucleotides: TGCGCCAGCAGCTTGGGGGGGGATCCGGCGCAGTATTTT. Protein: CASSLGGDPAQYF. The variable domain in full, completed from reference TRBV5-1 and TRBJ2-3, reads KAGVTQTPRYLIKTRGQQVTLSCSPISGHRSVSWYQQTPGQGLQFLFEYFSETQRNKGNFPGRFSGRQFSNSRSEMNVSTLELGDSALYLCASSLGGDPAQYFGPGTRLTVL.

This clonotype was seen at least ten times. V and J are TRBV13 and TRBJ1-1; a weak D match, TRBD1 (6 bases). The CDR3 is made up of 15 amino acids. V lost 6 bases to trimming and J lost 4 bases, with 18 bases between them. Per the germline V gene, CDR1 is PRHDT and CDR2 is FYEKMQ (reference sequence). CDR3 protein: CASRSPSGVGTEAFF. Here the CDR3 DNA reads TGTGCCAGCAGATCCCCCTCAGGGGTCGGCACTGAAGCTTTCTTT. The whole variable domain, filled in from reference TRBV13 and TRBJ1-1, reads AAGVIQSPRHLIKEKRETATLKCYPIPRHDTVYWYQQGPGQDPQFLISFYEKMQSDKGSIPDRFSAQQFSDYHSELNMSSLELGDSALYFCASRSPSGVGTEAFFGQGTRLTVV.

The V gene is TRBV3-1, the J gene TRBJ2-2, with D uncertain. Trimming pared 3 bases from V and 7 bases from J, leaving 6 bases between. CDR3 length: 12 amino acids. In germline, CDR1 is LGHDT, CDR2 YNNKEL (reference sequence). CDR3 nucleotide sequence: TGTGCCAGCAGCCATAATGGCGGGGAGCTGTTTTTT. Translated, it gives CASSHNGGELFF.

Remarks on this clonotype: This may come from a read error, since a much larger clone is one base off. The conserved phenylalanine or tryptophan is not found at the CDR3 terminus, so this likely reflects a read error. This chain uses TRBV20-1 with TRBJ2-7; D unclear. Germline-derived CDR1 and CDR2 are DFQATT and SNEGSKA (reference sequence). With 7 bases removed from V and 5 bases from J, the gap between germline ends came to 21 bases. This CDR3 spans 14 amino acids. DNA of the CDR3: TGCAGTGTTGAAGTCGGCACAGCTCGGCACGAGCAGTACATC. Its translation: CSVEVGTARHEQYI.

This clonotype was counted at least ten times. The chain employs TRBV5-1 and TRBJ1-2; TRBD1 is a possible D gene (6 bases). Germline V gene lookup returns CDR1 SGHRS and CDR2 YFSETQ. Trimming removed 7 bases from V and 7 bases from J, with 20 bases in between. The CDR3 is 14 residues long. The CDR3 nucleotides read TGCGCCAGCGGACGACAGGACCAGTCGGCTGGCTACACCTTC. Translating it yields CASGRQDQSAGYTF.

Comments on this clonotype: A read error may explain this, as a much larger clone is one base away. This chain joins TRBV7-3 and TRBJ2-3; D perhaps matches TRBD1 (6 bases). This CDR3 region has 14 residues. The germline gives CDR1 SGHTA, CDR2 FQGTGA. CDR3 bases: TGTGCCAGCGGCTTAGGGGGAAGAGGAGTTACGCAGTATTTT. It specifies CASGLGGRGVTQYF.

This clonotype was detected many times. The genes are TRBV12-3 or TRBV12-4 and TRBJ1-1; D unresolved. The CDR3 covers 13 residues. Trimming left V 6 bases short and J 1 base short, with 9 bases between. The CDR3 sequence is CASSRSTNTEAFF. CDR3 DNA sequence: TGTGCCAGCAGCCGATCTACGAACACTGAAGCTTTCTTT.

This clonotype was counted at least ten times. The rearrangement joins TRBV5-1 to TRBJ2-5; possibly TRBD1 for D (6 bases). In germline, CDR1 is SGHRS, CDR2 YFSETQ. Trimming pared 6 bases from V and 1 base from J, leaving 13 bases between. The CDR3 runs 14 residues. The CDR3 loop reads CASTFGQLQETQYF. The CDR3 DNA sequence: TGCGCCAGCACCTTTGGACAGCTCCAAGAGACCCAGTACTTC. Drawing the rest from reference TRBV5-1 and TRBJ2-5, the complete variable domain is KAGVTQTPRYLIKTRGQQVTLSCSPISGHRSVSWYQQTPGQGLQFLFEYFSETQRNKGNFPGRFSGRQFSNSRSEMNVSTLELGDSALYLCASTFGQLQETQYFGPGTRLLVL.

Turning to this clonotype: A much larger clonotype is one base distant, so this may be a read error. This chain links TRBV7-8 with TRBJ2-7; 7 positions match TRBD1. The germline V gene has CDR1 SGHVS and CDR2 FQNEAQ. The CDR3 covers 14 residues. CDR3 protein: CARSARQGSYEQYF. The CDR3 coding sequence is TGTGCCCGCAGCGCCCGACAGGGCTCCTACGAGCAGTACTTC.